This T cell receptor (beta chain) stems from a study of control samples from healthy donors and cancer patients. V gave up 5 bases and J gave up 1 base, with 10 bases separating them. This CDR3 is 14 amino acids long. From germline, CDR1 is MDHEN and CDR2 SYDVKM. Assay: immunoSEQ multiplex PCR; the TCRdb copy retains only in-frame clones and omits some. The sample includes about 42,000 clones, 83% seen only once; the top ten take over 45%. The origin of this receptor is a man in his sixties in good health. The chain links TRBV28 to TRBJ2-3, with D perhaps matching TRBD1 (5 bases). Source material: blood. The CDR3 loop is CASSPLTGTDTQYF. The CDR3 nucleotides read TGTGCCAGCAGTCCCTTGACAGGCACAGATACGCAGTATTTT. The full variable domain, rest sourced from reference TRBV28 and TRBJ2-3, is DVKVTQSSRYLVKRTGEKVFLECVQDMDHENMFWYRQDPGLGLRLIYFSYDVKMKEKGDIPEGYSVSREKKERFSLILESASTNQTSMYLCASSPLTGTDTQYFGPGTRLTVL.